Sequencing of this T cell receptor beta chain was carried out in a study of T cells in Graves' hyperthyroidism and ophthalmopathy. Study-level information: Peripheral blood specimens were obtained at initial diagnosis, prior to any treatment.

Amplification of TCR beta CDR3 regions was performed using RNA transcripts as template. HTBI primers drove first-round RT-PCR of the TCR CDR3. TCRdb called the multiplex PCR reads again in MiXCR, with one record for every CDR3 protein. Of 500,000 to 600,000 distinct CDR3 sequences in the sample, 15% to 20% were seen once. This clonotype was detected a few times. The CDR3 is made up of 15 amino acids. Germline CDR1 and CDR2: SGHAT and FQNNGV. V lost 0 bases, J lost 2 bases, and 10 bases lay in between. Uncontrolled infection, other autoimmune disease, pregnancy or lactation led to exclusion. Diagnosis relied on clinical symptoms, serum thyroxine and TRAb, thyroid ultrasound and orbital computed tomography.

The V gene is TRBV11-2, the J gene TRBJ2-5, with TRBD1 as a possible D gene (6 bases). This clonotype was obtained from a man in his forties with Graves' ophthalmopathy. Sequenced material: blood. CDR3 in DNA: TGTGCCAGCAGCTTAGACCGACAGGCTCAAGAGACCCAGTACTTC. Protein product: CASSLDRQAQETQYF.